This T cell receptor beta chain was recorded in a study of blood T cell repertoires in COVID-19. TCRdb's table, derived via immunoSEQ multiplex PCR, lists solely in-frame clones and lacks some. The sample carries 150,000 to 180,000 clones, 75% to 80% recorded once. This clonotype originated in an elderly man with acute or convalescent COVID-19. The sample was peripheral blood.

This chain's CDR3 is CASSQRQGSGQYF. CDR3 in DNA: TGTGCCAGCAGTCAAAGACAGGGGAGCGGGCAGTATTTT. J is TRBJ2-3 and V is TRBV27; TRBD1 aligns across 8 bases. Germline V gene lookup returns CDR1 MNHEY and CDR2 SMNVEV (reference sequence). CDR3 length: 13 residues. The V and J ends lost 5 bases and 11 bases, in that order; junction bases with no gene match: 9.